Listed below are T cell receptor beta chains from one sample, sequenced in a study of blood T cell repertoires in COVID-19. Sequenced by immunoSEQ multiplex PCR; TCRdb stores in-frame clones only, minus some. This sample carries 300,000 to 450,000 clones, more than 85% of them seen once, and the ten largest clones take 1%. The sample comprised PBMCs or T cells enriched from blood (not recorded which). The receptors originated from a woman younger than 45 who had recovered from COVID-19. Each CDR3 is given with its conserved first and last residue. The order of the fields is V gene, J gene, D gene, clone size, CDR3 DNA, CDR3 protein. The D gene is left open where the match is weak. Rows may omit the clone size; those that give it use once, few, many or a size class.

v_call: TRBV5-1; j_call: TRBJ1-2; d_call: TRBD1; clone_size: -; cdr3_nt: TGCGCCAGCAGCTTACAGGGGGAATATGGCTACACCTTC; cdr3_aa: CASSLQGEYGYTF
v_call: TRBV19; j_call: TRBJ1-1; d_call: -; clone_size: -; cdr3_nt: TGTGCCAGTAGTATAGGGAGTAACACTGAAGCTTTCTTT; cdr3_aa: CASSIGSNTEAFF
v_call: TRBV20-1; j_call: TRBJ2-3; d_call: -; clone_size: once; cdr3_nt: TGCAGTGCCTTCGCAGATACGCAGTATTTT; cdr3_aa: CSAFADTQYF
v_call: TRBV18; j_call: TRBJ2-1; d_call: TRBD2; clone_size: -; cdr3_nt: TGTGCCAGCTCACCACCGGGGGGGGGCTCCTACAATGAGCAGTTCTTC; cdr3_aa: CASSPPGGGSYNEQFF
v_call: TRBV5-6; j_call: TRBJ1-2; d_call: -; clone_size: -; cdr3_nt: TGTGCCAGCAGCCCACAGACAGGTAGCTATGGCTACACCTTC; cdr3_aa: CASSPQTGSYGYTF
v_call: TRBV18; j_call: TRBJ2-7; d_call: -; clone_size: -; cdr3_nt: TGTGCCAGCTCACCAAACCCGTGGAGGACGGCGAGCTCCTACGAGCAGTACTTC; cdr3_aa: CASSPNPWRTASSYEQYF
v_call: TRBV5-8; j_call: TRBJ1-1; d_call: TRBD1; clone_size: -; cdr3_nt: TGTGCCAGCAGCTTTATCAGGGGGCTGAACACTGAAGCTTTCTTT; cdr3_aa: CASSFIRGLNTEAFF
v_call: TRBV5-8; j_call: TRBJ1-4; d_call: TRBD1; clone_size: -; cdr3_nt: TGTGCCAGCAGGGACAGGGCTCTTAATGAAAAACTGTTTTTT; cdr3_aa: CASRDRALNEKLFF
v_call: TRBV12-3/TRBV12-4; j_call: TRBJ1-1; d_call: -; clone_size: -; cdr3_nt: TGTGCCAGCAGTCCAACACAGGACACTGAAGCTTTCTTT; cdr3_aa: CASSPTQDTEAFF
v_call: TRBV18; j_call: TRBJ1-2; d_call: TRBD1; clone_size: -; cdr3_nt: TGTGCCAGCTCCTCCTTGACAGGGGGGGACAACTATGGCTACACCTTC; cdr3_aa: CASSSLTGGDNYGYTF
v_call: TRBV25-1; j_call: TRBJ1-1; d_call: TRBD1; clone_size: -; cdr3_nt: TGTGCCAGCAGTGGGTATCCGACAGGGTACGCTGAAGCTTTCTTT; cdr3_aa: CASSGYPTGYAEAFF
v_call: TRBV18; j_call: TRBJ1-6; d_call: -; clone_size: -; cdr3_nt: TGTGCCAGCTCAGCAGCCGGGTCGGTCAATTCACCCCTCCACTTT; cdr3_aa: CASSAAGSVNSPLHF
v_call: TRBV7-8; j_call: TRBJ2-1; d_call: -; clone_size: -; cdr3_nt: TGTGCCAGCAGCTTAGCAGACAGGTACAATGAGCAGTTCTTC; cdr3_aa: CASSLADRYNEQFF
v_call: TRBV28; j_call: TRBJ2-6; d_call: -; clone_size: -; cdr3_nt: TGTGCCAGCAGTTTATTTTCCGGACAAACCTCTGGGGCCAACGTCCTGACTTTC; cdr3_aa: CASSLFSGQTSGANVLTF
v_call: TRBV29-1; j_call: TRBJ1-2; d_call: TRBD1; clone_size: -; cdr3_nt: TGCAGCGTTGAAGACCTGGACAGGGGGCTCATGGATGGCTACACCTTC; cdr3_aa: CSVEDLDRGLMDGYTF
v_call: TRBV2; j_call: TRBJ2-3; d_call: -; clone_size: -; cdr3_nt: TGTGCCAGCAGTAAAGGGTCTACCACAGATACGCAGTATTTT; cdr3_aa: CASSKGSTTDTQYF
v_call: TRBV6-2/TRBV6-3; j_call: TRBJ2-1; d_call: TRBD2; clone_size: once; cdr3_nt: TGTGCCAGCAGTCGGACTAGCGGGGGCCACAATGAGCAGTTCTTC; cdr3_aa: CASSRTSGGHNEQFF
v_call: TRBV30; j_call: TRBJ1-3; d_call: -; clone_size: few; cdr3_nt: TGTGCCTGGAGTCCTGGACAGCAAACTGGAAACACCATATATTTT; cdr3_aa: CAWSPGQQTGNTIYF
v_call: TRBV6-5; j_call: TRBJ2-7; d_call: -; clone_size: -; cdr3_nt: TGTGCCAGCAGTTACTCGATTAGCTACGAGCAGTACTTC; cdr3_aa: CASSYSISYEQYF
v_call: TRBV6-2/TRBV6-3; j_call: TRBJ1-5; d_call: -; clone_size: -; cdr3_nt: TGTGCCAGCAGTTACTCTAGGTGGGCACAGCCCCAGCATTTT; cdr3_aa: CASSYSRWAQPQHF